This T cell receptor beta chain was sequenced for a study of cytomegalovirus exposure and HLA in healthy donors. Study findings and constraints: Most of the TCR beta V segments (in an earlier analysis) were productive either about 87% or about 30% of the time. With high specificity and sensitivity, the classifier reportedly diagnosed cytomegalovirus status. Later analysis identified several of the most significant clusters that appeared linked to common viral pathogens.

To note about this clone: Its specificity is unknown.

A multiplex PCR was run with 60 Vbeta primers and 13 Jbeta primers. Clones were read by immunoSEQ multiplex PCR, and TCRdb kept only the in-frame ones, dropping some. The sample yields 140,000 or so clones, around 75% seen once. The CDR3 consists of 15 residues. Germline V gene lookup returns CDR1 KGHSY and CDR2 FQNENV. V lost 4 bases, J lost 7 bases, and 3 bases stayed unmatched. This clonotype originated in a female donor in good health and CMV-seronegative. Sequencing used PBMCs. V is TRBV16 and J is TRBJ2-1, with 14 positions matching TRBD2. In DNA, the CDR3 is TGTGCCAGCAGCCCCGGACTAGCGGGAGGAAATGAGCAGTTCTTC. Protein: CASSPGLAGGNEQFF.